The text below deals with one T cell receptor beta chain. The antigen is undetermined. This is likely an artifact of a read error, given a far larger clone one base away. Other DNA variants within this sample encode the same CDR3. The data stem from a study of shared clonotypes between healthy human individuals. Notes on the study in general: Specimens sampled were limited to blood, with tissue repertoires likely differing.

V was trimmed by 3 bases and J by 8 bases, leaving 13 bases between them. Germline V CDR1 and CDR2: SEHNR, FQNEAQ (reference sequence). The CDR3 totals 13 residues. The authors sequenced unsorted PBMC DNA on ten immunoSEQ deep assay plates. The repertoire was sequenced with immunoSEQ multiplex PCR; TCRdb's copy has only in-frame clones and lacks some. The sample comprises about half a million clones, roughly 80% of which are singletons, and approximately 11% rests with the top ten. The TCR sequence derives from a woman aged 40-49 years in good health. Some clones in this sample may be carry-over from other donors' samples. Sequenced sample: PBMCs. V is TRBV7-9 and J is TRBJ1-2, with D possibly TRBD1 on 6 matching bases. CDR3 amino acids: CASSFLQGYGYTF. CDR3 in DNA: TGTGCCAGCAGCTTCTTACAGGGCTACGGCTACACCTTC. Complete variable domain (other parts from reference TRBV7-9 and TRBJ1-2): DTGVSQNPRHKITKRGQNVTFRCDPISEHNRLYWYRQTLGQGPEFLTYFQNEAQLEKSRLLSDRFSAERPKGSFSTLEIQRTEQGDSAMYLCASSFLQGYGYTFGSGTRLTVV.